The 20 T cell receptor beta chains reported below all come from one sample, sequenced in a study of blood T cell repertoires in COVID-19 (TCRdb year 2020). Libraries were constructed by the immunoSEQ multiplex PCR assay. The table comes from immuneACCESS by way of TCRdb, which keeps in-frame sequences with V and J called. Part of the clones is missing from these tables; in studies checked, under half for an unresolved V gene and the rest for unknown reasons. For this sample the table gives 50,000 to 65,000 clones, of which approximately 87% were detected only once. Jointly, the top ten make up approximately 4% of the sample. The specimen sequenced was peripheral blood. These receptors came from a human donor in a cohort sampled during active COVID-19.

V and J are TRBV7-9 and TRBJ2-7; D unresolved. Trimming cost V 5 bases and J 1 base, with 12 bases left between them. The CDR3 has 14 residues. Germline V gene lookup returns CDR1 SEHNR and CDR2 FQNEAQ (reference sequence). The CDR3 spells CASSLIDKSYEQYF. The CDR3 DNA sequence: TGTGCCAGCAGCCTTATTGACAAATCCTACGAGCAGTACTTC.

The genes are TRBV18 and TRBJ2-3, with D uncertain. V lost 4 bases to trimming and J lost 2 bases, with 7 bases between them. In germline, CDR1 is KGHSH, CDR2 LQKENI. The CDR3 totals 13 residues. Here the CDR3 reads CASSHSFTDTQYF. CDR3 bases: TGTGCCAGCTCACACAGCTTCACAGATACGCAGTATTTT.

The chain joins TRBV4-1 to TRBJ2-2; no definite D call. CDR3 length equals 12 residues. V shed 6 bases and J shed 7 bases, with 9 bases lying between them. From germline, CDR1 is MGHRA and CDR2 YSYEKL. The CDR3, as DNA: TGCGCCAGCAGGGCTCGCGGCGGGGAGCTGTTTTTT. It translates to CASRARGGELFF.

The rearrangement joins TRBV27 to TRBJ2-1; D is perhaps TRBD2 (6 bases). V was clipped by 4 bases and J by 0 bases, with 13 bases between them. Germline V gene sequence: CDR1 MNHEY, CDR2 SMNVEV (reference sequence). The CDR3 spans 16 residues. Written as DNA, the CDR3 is TGTGCCAGCAGTTGGTCTAGCGCGAGCTCCTACAATGAGCAGTTCTTC. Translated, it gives CASSWSSASSYNEQFF.

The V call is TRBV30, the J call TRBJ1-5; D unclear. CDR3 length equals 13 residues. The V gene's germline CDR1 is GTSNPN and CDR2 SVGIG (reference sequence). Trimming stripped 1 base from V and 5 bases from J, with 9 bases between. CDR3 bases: TGTGCCTGGAGTGAGCATTCGGATCAGCCCCAGCATTTT. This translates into CAWSEHSDQPQHF.

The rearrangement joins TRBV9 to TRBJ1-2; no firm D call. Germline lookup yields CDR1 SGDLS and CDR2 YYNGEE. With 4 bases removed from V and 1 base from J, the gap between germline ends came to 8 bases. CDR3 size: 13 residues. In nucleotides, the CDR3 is TGTGCCAGCAGCCAAGCCAATAACTATGGCTACACCTTC. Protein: CASSQANNYGYTF. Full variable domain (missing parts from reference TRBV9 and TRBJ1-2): DSGVTQTPKHLITATGQRVTLRCSPRSGDLSVYWYQQSLDQGLQFLIQYYNGEERAKGNILERFSAQQFPDLHSELNLSSLELGDSALYFCASSQANNYGYTFGSGTRLTVV.

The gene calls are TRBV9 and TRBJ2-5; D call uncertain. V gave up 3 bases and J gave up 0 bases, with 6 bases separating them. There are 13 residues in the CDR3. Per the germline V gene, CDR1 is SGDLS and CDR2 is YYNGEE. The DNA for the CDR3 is TGTGCCAGCAGCGCCCAGGACCAAGAGACCCAGTACTTC. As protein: CASSAQDQETQYF.

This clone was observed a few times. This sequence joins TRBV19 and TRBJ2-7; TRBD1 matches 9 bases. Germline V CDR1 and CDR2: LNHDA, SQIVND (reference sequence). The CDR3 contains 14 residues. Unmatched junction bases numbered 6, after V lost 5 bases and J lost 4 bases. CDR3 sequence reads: CASSAGTGSYEQYF. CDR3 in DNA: TGTGCCAGTAGTGCCGGGACAGGGAGTTACGAGCAGTACTTC. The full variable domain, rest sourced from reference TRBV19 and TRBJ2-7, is DGGITQSPKYLFRKEGQNVTLSCEQNLNHDAMYWYRQDPGQGLRLIYYSQIVNDFQKGDIAEGYSVSREKKESFPLTVTSAQKNPTAFYLCASSAGTGSYEQYFGPGTRLTVT.

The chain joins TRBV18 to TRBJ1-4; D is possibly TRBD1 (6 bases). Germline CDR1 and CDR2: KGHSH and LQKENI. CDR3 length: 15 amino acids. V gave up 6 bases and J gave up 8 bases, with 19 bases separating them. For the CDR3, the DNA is TGTGCCAGCTCCGGTTTGGGGGCGCTCGGAGAAAAACTGTTTTTT. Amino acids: CASSGLGALGEKLFF.

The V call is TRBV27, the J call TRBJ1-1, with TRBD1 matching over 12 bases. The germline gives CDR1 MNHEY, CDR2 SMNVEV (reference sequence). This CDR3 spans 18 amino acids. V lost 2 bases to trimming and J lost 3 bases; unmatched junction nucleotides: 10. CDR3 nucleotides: TGTGCCAGCAGTTTACAGGGACAGGGGGCGCGCTATGACACTGAAGCTTTCTTT. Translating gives CASSLQGQGARYDTEAFF.

The CDR3: CASSSAREGLNEQFF. The CDR3 nucleotides are TGTGCCAGCAGTTCGGCGCGGGAGGGCCTAAATGAGCAGTTCTTC. The rearrangement links TRBV6-2 or TRBV6-3 to TRBJ2-1; 9 bases map to TRBD2. Germline assignment: CDR1 MNHEY and CDR2 SVGEGT. V was clipped by 4 bases and J by 7 bases; unmatched bases: 8. CDR3 length equals 15 residues.

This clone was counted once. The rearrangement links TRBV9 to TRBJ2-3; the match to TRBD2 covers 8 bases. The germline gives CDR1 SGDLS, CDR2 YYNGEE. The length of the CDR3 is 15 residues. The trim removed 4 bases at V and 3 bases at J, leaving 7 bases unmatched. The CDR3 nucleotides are TGTGCCAGCAGCCGGGGGGGCCGTGGGACAGATACGCAGTATTTT. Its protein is CASSRGGRGTDTQYF.

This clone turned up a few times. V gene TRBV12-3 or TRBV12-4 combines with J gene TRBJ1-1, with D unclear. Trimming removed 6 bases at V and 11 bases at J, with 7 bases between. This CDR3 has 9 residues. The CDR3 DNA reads TGTGCCAGCAGCCCTCCGGCTTTCTTT. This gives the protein CASSPPAFF.

CDR3 DNA: TGTGCCACCAGCAGATCCGAGGATAGCAATCAGCCCCAGCATTTT. Amino acids: CATSRSEDSNQPQHF. The V call is TRBV15, the J call TRBJ1-5; no definite D call. This CDR3 has 15 residues. Germline V gene lookup returns CDR1 LNHNV and CDR2 YYDKDF (reference sequence). With 2 bases removed from V and 0 bases from J, the gap between germline ends came to 8 bases.

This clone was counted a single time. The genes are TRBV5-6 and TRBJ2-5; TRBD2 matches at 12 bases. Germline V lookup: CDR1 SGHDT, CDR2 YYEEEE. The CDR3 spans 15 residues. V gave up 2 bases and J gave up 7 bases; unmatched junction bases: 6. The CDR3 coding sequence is TGTGCCAGCAGCTTTGGGGCTAGCGGGAGGGGGACCCAGTACTTC. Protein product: CASSFGASGRGTQYF.

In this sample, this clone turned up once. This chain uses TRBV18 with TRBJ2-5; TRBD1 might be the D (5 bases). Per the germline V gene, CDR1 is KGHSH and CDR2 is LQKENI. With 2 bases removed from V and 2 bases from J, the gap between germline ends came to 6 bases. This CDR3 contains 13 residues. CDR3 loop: CASSPGQQETQYF. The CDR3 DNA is TGTGCCAGCTCACCAGGACAACAAGAGACCCAGTACTTC.

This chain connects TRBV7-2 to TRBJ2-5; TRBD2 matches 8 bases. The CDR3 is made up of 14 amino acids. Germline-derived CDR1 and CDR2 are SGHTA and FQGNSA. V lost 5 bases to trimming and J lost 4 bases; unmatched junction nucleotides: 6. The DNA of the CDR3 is TGTGCCAGCAGCCCCGGGGGGGCGCTAGAGACCCAGTACTTC. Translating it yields CASSPGGALETQYF. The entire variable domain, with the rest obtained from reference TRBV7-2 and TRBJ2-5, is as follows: GAGVSQSPSNKVTEKGKDVELRCDPISGHTALYWYRQSLGQGLEFLIYFQGNSAPDKSGLPSDRFSAERTGGSVSTLTIQRTQQEDSAVYLCASSPGGALETQYFGPGTRLLVL.

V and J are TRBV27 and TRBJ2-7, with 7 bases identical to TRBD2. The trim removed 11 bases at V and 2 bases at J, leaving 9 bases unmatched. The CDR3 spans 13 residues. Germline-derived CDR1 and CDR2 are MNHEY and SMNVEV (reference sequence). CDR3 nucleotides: TGTGCCGCCTCTCCGGGGACTACCTACGAGCAGTACTTC. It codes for CAASPGTTYEQYF.

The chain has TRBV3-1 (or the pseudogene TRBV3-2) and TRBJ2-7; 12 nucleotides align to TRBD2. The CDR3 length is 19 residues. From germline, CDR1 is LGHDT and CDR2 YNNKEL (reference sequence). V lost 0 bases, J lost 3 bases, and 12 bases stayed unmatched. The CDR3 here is CASSQEVSRLAGDGYEQYF. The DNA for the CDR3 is TGTGCCAGCAGCCAAGAGGTTTCGAGACTAGCGGGGGATGGCTACGAGCAGTACTTC.

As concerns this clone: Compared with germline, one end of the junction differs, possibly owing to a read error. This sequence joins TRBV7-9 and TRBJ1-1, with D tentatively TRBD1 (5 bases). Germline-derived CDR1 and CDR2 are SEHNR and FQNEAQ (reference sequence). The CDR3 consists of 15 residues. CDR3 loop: CASSYGGVVKTEAFF. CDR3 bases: TGTGCCAGCAGCTATGGGGGGGTAGTGAAGACTGAAGCTTTCTTT.